The 21 T cell receptor beta chains presented below share a single source sample, sequenced in a study of vaccination and CD4 T cells after COVID-19. Treatment in this sample: 10-day PBMC culture with coronavirus spike peptide pools or control peptides (ViraFEST assay). Their cognate antigens are unknown. Cultured CD4+ T cell DNA was sequenced using the Oncomine TCR Beta short-read assay. TCRdb reanalysed the PCR reads using MiXCR and keeps one entry per CDR3 protein. The data show nearly 15,000 distinct CDR3 sequences, about 53% seen once. Material: CD4+ T cells from blood, cultured in vitro, obtained before SARS-CoV-2 vaccination. The receptor source for this set is a human donor who had recovered from COVID-19.

The V gene is TRBV23-1, the J gene TRBJ2-5; D not resolved. TRBV23-1 is noted as an ORF with a role that remains uncertain. The CDR3 is 14 residues long. V dropped 6 bases and J dropped 0 bases, with 11 bases sitting between them. The CDR3 loop is CASSQTEYQETQYF. DNA for the CDR3: TGCGCCAGCAGCCAAACCGAGTACCAAGAGACCCAGTACTTC.

The chain combines TRBV20-1 with TRBJ2-7; no clear D. This CDR3 has 12 residues. V was trimmed by 5 bases and J by 3 bases, leaving 11 bases between them. Germline V gene data show CDR1 as DFQATT and CDR2 as SNEGSKA (reference sequence). CDR3 coding DNA: TGCAGTGCTGACGGTGGGGTCTACGAGCAGTACTTC. This sequence encodes CSADGGVYEQYF.

The V call is TRBV7-6, the J call TRBJ2-2; possible D gene TRBD1, 7 bases. Trimming took 6 bases from V and 2 from J, leaving 22 bases between them. The CDR3 consists of 18 residues. The V gene's germline CDR1 is SGHVS and CDR2 FNYEAQ. CDR3 nucleotide sequence: TGTGCCAGCAGTCACGTACCTCAGGGGGGATTAAACACCGGGGAGCTGTTTTTT. Translating gives CASSHVPQGGLNTGELFF.

This chain links TRBV6-5 with TRBJ2-2; no definite D call. Germline assignment: CDR1 MNHEY and CDR2 SVGAGI. The CDR3 consists of 14 residues. The V and J ends lost 4 bases and 1 base respectively, with 7 bases between them. The CDR3 region has the DNA TGTGCCAGCAGTTTTATGGGGAACACCGGGGAGCTGTTTTTT. It specifies CASSFMGNTGELFF.

The genes are TRBV2 and TRBJ1-5, with D tentatively TRBD1 (5 bases). The CDR3 contains 15 residues. V lost 6 bases to trimming and J lost 1 base, with 13 bases between them. Germline CDR1 reads SNHLY; CDR2 reads FYNNEI. CDR3: CASSTGTASNQPQHF. The CDR3 region has the DNA TGTGCCAGCAGCACCGGGACGGCCAGCAATCAGCCCCAGCATTTT.

The rearrangement links TRBV20-1 to TRBJ2-2; 8 nucleotides match TRBD2. Germline trimming cut 3 bases from V and 2 bases from J; bases unmatched to any gene: 8. The germline gives CDR1 DFQATT, CDR2 SNEGSKA (reference sequence). The length of the CDR3 is 16 residues. CDR3 in DNA: TGCAGTGCTAGGCCGCCGGGACTAGTAAACACCGGGGAGCTGTTTTTT. Protein sequence: CSARPPGLVNTGELFF.

In this sample, this clonotype turned up a few times. The chain employs TRBV24-1 and TRBJ2-2, with 8 bases identical to TRBD2. CDR1 and CDR2 (germline): KGHDR, SFDVKD. The CDR3 is 17 residues long. V trimming: 5 bases; J trimming: 0 bases; junction bases outside the gene matches: 7. The CDR3 DNA follows: TGTGCCACCAGTGCCCGAGCGGGGGACACGAACACCGGGGAGCTGTTTTTT. Translation gives CATSARAGDTNTGELFF.

V is TRBV2 and J is TRBJ1-5; the D gene is possibly TRBD1 (5 bases). V was cut by 4 bases and J by 6 bases, with 10 bases left in between. The CDR3 sequence is 13 residues long. Per germline, CDR1 SNHLY and CDR2 FYNNEI. The CDR3 sequence is CASSGQLFQPQHF. The CDR3 bases are TGTGCCAGCAGTGGACAGCTCTTTCAGCCCCAGCATTTT. The full variable domain, rest sourced from reference TRBV2 and TRBJ1-5, is EPEVTQTPSHQVTQMGQEVILRCVPISNHLYFYWYRQILGQKVEFLVSFYNNEISEKSEIFDDQFSVERPDGSNFTLKIRSTKLEDSAMYFCASSGQLFQPQHFGDGTRLSIL.

The chain carries TRBV28 and TRBJ2-3; tentatively, D is TRBD2 (6 bases). The CDR3 has 13 amino acids. In germline, CDR1 is MDHEN, CDR2 SYDVKM. V was pared by 10 bases and J by 6 bases, with 17 bases between. The CDR3 DNA reads TGTGCCACCATGGGGTGGGAGGCTGATACGCAGTATTTT. Protein: CATMGWEADTQYF.

The chain employs TRBV5-1 and TRBJ2-2; D is ambiguous. The germline V gene has CDR1 SGHRS and CDR2 YFSETQ. The V end lost 5 bases, the J end lost 8 bases, and 7 bases lay between the germline ends. CDR3 length: 11 amino acids. This CDR3 is CASSFQGELFF. CDR3 coding DNA: TGCGCCAGCAGTTTCCAGGGGGAGCTGTTTTTT.

The gene calls are TRBV12-3 or TRBV12-4 and TRBJ2-2; no reliable D call. The CDR3 contains 13 residues. Trimming shortened V by 1 base and J by 6 bases, and 6 bases separated the two germline ends. Here the CDR3 reads CASSLEASGELFF. As DNA, the CDR3 is TGTGCCAGCAGTTTAGAAGCCTCCGGGGAGCTGTTTTTT.

The table lists this clonotype with a few counts. The chain carries TRBV20-1 and TRBJ2-3; TRBD2 aligns across 8 bases. The CDR3 is 15 residues long. Trimming removed 6 bases from V and 2 bases from J; junction bases left unmatched: 10. Germline-derived CDR1 and CDR2 are DFQATT and SNEGSKA (reference sequence). This CDR3 reads CSAPPGSGVTDTQYF. The CDR3 DNA reads TGCAGTGCCCCCCCGGGTAGCGGGGTCACAGATACGCAGTATTTT.

This clonotype occurred a few times. V and J are TRBV11-2 and TRBJ1-5; 10 bases are shared with TRBD1. Unmatched junction bases numbered 3, after V lost 5 bases and J lost 2 bases. CDR1 SGHAT and CDR2 FQNNGV come from the germline V gene. This CDR3 is 15 amino acids long. The CDR3 here is CASSLGTGGNQPQHF. CDR3 bases: TGTGCCAGCAGCCTAGGGACAGGGGGCAATCAGCCCCAGCATTTT.

The chain links TRBV5-1 to TRBJ1-2; 8 positions agree with TRBD1. The ends lost 1 base at V and 5 bases at J; junction bases unmatched: 22. This CDR3 contains 20 residues. Germline lookup yields CDR1 SGHRS and CDR2 YFSETQ. The CDR3 loop is CASSLMGLRSAGGQSYGYTF. The CDR3 DNA follows: TGCGCCAGCAGCTTGATGGGGCTCCGGTCGGCAGGGGGCCAATCTTATGGCTACACCTTC.

The chain couples TRBV19 to TRBJ2-1, with D perhaps being TRBD1 or TRBD2 (5 bases each). Germline V gene sequence: CDR1 LNHDA, CDR2 SQIVND (reference sequence). The length of the CDR3 is 14 residues. Trimming stripped 2 bases from V and 8 bases from J, with 13 bases between. DNA for the CDR3: TGTGCCAGTAGTATACGGGGCCCCAGTGATGAGCAGTTCTTC. Translation: CASSIRGPSDEQFF.

The chain joins TRBV7-9 to TRBJ2-1; D ambiguous. Between the trimmed V and J ends, which lost 6 bases and 6 bases, there was a span of 18 bases. Germline V gives CDR1 SEHNR, CDR2 FQNEAQ (reference sequence). This CDR3 has 15 residues. The CDR3 loop is CASRELEVLSNEQFF. For the CDR3, the DNA is TGTGCCAGCAGAGAACTCGAGGTATTGTCCAATGAGCAGTTCTTC.

This clonotype was counted only a few times. CDR3 residues: CATSGGLAGRQETQYF. The CDR3, as DNA: TGTGCCACCAGTGGGGGACTAGCGGGGCGCCAAGAGACCCAGTACTTC. This chain connects TRBV24-1 to TRBJ2-5; 13 bases map to TRBD2. Per the germline V gene, CDR1 is KGHDR and CDR2 is SFDVKD. V shed 5 bases and J 1 base; nucleotides not matched to a gene: 3. The CDR3 is made up of 16 amino acids.

This clonotype has more than one count but fewer than ten. The chain carries TRBV19 and TRBJ2-5, with 8 bases lining up with TRBD1. The CDR3 is made up of 14 amino acids. V shed 5 bases, J shed 2 bases, and the junction held 4 bases outside the gene matches. Germline V CDR1 and CDR2: LNHDA, SQIVND (reference sequence). CDR3 DNA: TGTGCCAGTAGTCCTGGACAGGGTCAAGAGACCCAGTACTTC. It translates to CASSPGQGQETQYF.

This clonotype came up a few times. The V call is TRBV7-9, the J call TRBJ2-7; D is possibly TRBD1 or TRBD2 (5 bases each). CDR3 length: 15 residues. Germline values: CDR1 SEHNR, CDR2 FQNEAQ (reference sequence). V lost 3 bases and J 4 bases, leaving 16 bases between the germline ends. Here the CDR3 DNA reads TGTGCCAGCAGCTTCTACCCGGGCAGGGAGTACGAGCAGTACTTC. This sequence encodes CASSFYPGREYEQYF.

This chain connects TRBV6-1 to TRBJ2-3, with 12 bases identical to TRBD2. With 2 bases clipped from V and 2 bases from J, the junction kept 17 bases outside the gene matches. This CDR3 spans 21 amino acids. Germline V CDR1 and CDR2: MNHNS, SASEGT. CDR3 region: CASSESRRGIGLAGLTDTQYF. The CDR3 nucleotides are TGTGCCAGCAGTGAAAGTAGGAGGGGGATAGGACTAGCGGGGCTCACAGATACGCAGTATTTT.

The chain couples TRBV7-2 to TRBJ1-1; D is ambiguous. This CDR3 region has 15 residues. Trimming pared 2 bases from V and 0 bases from J, leaving 10 bases between. CDR1 and CDR2 (germline): SGHTA, FQGNSA. As DNA, the CDR3 is TGTGCCAGCAGCTTAATTCTCACCCTGAACACTGAAGCTTTCTTT. It yields the protein CASSLILTLNTEAFF.